This passage covers 18 T cell receptor beta chains from one sample sequenced in a study of T cell responses to AZD1222 COVID-19 vaccine (dated by TCRdb to the early 2020s). The intended sense of this specimen's time point label: baseline before first vaccination. The library was built by means of the immunoSEQ multiplex PCR assay. TCRdb holds this immuneACCESS table with in-frame rearrangements only. Some clones are missing; in checked studies, unresolved V genes explain under half, and the rest has no known cause. This sample comprises some 95,000 clones, approximately 88% of them detected only once. The top ten clones comprise about 3.7% of the sample. This material consisted of peripheral blood, taken on day 0 of AZD1222 vaccination. The origin of the receptors is an adult in good health.

The chain is built from TRBV6-5 and TRBJ1-1, with D possibly matching TRBD1 (6 bases). CDR1 MNHEY and CDR2 SVGAGI come from the germline V gene. This CDR3 has 16 amino acids. The V and J ends lost 0 bases and 6 bases respectively, with 17 bases between them. CDR3: CASSYSKSGGRSEAFF. CDR3 DNA: TGTGCCAGCAGTTACTCGAAGTCGGGGGGCCGATCTGAAGCTTTCTTT.

This rearrangement joins TRBV6-6 to TRBJ1-2; D is perhaps TRBD1 (6 bases). Germline CDR1 reads MNHNY; CDR2 reads SVGAGI (reference sequence). V dropped 7 bases and J dropped 0 bases, with 12 bases sitting between them. The CDR3 loop spans 14 amino acids. The CDR3 DNA reads TGTGCCAGCACCGGGGGCACCGCTAACTATGGCTACACCTTC. Amino acid sequence: CASTGGTANYGYTF.

The chain recombines TRBV29-1 with TRBJ1-3; 9 bases match TRBD1. The ends lost 6 bases at V and 1 base at J; junction bases unmatched: 4. From germline, CDR1 is SQVTM and CDR2 ANQGSEA. This CDR3 contains 14 residues. The CDR3 sequence is CSVWTGESGNTIYF. CDR3 bases: TGCAGCGTGTGGACAGGGGAGTCTGGAAACACCATATATTTT.

This chain joins TRBV6-6 and TRBJ2-4; D uncertain. V was pared by 5 bases and J by 0 bases, with 14 bases between. The germline gives CDR1 MNHNY, CDR2 SVGAGI (reference sequence). CDR3 size: 16 residues. CDR3 residues: CASSHDLRIAKNIQYF. The CDR3 coding sequence is TGTGCCAGCAGTCATGACCTTAGGATAGCCAAAAACATTCAGTACTTC.

This clone was observed a few times. The chain joins TRBV7-8 to TRBJ1-5; 7 positions agree with TRBD1. There are 14 residues in the CDR3. Germline values: CDR1 SGHVS, CDR2 FQNEAQ. The ends lost 3 bases at V and 7 bases at J; junction bases unmatched: 6. CDR3 sequence: CASSLGGGRQPQHF. CDR3 nucleotides: TGTGCCAGCAGCTTGGGAGGGGGCAGGCAGCCCCAGCATTTT. Variable domain in full (rest from reference TRBV7-8 and TRBJ1-5): GAGVSQSPRYKVAKRGQDVALRCDPISGHVSLFWYQQALGQGPEFLTYFQNEAQLDKSGLPSDRFFAERPEGSVSTLKIQRTQQEDSAVYLCASSLGGGRQPQHFGDGTRLSIL.

The V gene is TRBV27, the J gene TRBJ2-5; D is possibly TRBD1 or TRBD2 (5 bases each). CDR3 length: 13 residues. CDR1 MNHEY and CDR2 SMNVEV come from the germline V gene (reference sequence). With 3 bases removed from V and 5 bases from J, the gap between germline ends came to 10 bases. CDR3 sequence: CASSLQGTETQYF. The CDR3 DNA reads TGTGCCAGCAGTTTGCAAGGGACGGAGACCCAGTACTTC.

Written as DNA, the CDR3 is TGCAGCGTTGAATGGGGACAGGCGGGAGGCTACACCTTC. Translating it yields CSVEWGQAGGYTF. J is TRBJ1-2 and V is TRBV29-1, with 8 bases identical to TRBD1. CDR1 and CDR2 (germline): SQVTM, ANQGSEA. The junction had 7 bases not matched to a gene; V was cut back by 2 bases and J by 8 bases. The CDR3 consists of 13 residues.

In this sample, this clone turned up a few times. The chain links TRBV6-1 to TRBJ1-1; maybe TRBD1 (5 bases). CDR3 length equals 15 residues. Trimming stripped 3 bases from V and 0 bases from J, with 11 bases between. Germline-derived CDR1 and CDR2 are MNHNS and SASEGT. CDR3 nucleotides: TGTGCCAGCAGTGATGACAGCGTCATGAACACTGAAGCTTTCTTT. This sequence encodes CASSDDSVMNTEAFF.

This clone was recorded only once. This chain connects TRBV14 to TRBJ1-1, with a possible D match to TRBD1 (6 bases). The V gene lost 6 bases and the J gene lost 4 bases, with 18 bases spanning the gap. This CDR3 is 15 amino acids long. Germline lookup yields CDR1 SGHDN and CDR2 FVKESK. The CDR3, as DNA: TGTGCCAGCAGAAAACAGGGTGGAGGTGTCACTGAAGCTTTCTTT. It codes for CASRKQGGGVTEAFF.

The chain carries TRBV6-5 and TRBJ2-1; 9 bases match TRBD2. The CDR3 loop spans 14 amino acids. Germline loops: CDR1 MNHEY, CDR2 SVGAGI. With 8 bases clipped from V and 3 bases from J, the junction kept 5 bases outside the gene matches. This CDR3 is CASSSGGIYNEQFF. In DNA form, the CDR3 reads TGTGCCAGCTCGAGCGGGGGGATCTACAATGAGCAGTTCTTC.

The rearrangement joins TRBV24-1 to TRBJ2-1; a weak D match, TRBD1 (6 bases). With 3 bases removed from V and 2 bases from J, the gap between germline ends came to 10 bases. The CDR3 has 15 amino acids. Germline V gene lookup returns CDR1 KGHDR and CDR2 SFDVKD. The CDR3 is CATSDPWGPYNEQFF. CDR3 coding DNA: TGTGCCACCAGTGATCCCTGGGGGCCCTACAATGAGCAGTTCTTC.

V gene TRBV5-5 combines with J gene TRBJ1-4; 10 bases agree with TRBD1. V gave up 3 bases and J gave up 6 bases; unmatched junction bases: 2. The CDR3 length is 14 residues. CDR1 is SGHKS, CDR2 YYEKEE, per germline (reference sequence). The CDR3 reads CASSYGTGDEKLFF. The CDR3 coding sequence is TGTGCCAGCAGCTATGGGACAGGGGATGAAAAACTGTTTTTT. The full variable domain, with the rest looked up from reference TRBV5-5 and TRBJ1-4, is DAGVTQSPTHLIKTRGQQVTLRCSPISGHKSVSWYQQVLGQGPQFIFQYYEKEERGRGNFPDRFSARQFPNYSSELNVNALLLGDSALYLCASSYGTGDEKLFFGSGTQLSVL.

The rearrangement uses TRBV7-9 and TRBJ1-2; D is undetermined. V was clipped by 7 bases and J by 4 bases, with 13 bases between them. The CDR3 spans 13 residues. Germline CDR1 and CDR2: SEHNR and FQNEAQ (reference sequence). CDR3 region: CASKRSTGYGYTF. CDR3 DNA sequence: TGTGCCAGCAAAAGGTCCACGGGCTATGGCTACACCTTC.

The rearrangement uses TRBV9 and TRBJ2-3; 8 nucleotides line up with TRBD2. The CDR3 spans 15 residues. V dropped 2 bases and J dropped 2; count of bases not matched to a gene: 4. From germline, CDR1 is SGDLS and CDR2 YYNGEE. CDR3 nucleotide sequence: TGTGCCAGCAGCGTGGCGGGGGGTCTCACAGATACGCAGTATTTT. It translates to CASSVAGGLTDTQYF.

V gene TRBV5-4 combines with J gene TRBJ2-7; tentative D call: TRBD2 (7 bases). Trimming took 0 bases from V and 6 from J, leaving 13 bases between them. CDR1 SGHNT and CDR2 YYREEE come from the germline V gene (reference sequence). The CDR3 extends over 14 amino acids. The DNA for the CDR3 is TGTGCCAGCAGCTTGGGCGGGGGCACGGGCGAGCAGTACTTC. It encodes CASSLGGGTGEQYF.

CDR3 loop: CASGDRESFF. CDR3 sequence (DNA): TGTGCCAGTGGGGACAGGGAGTCTTTCTTT. This chain uses TRBV12-3 or TRBV12-4 with TRBJ1-1; 9 bases align to TRBD1. The V gene end was trimmed by 9 bases and the J gene end by 12 bases; junction bases not matched to a gene: 5. The CDR3 sequence is 10 residues long.

The CDR3 loop is CSVTQGYSNQPQHF. CDR3 coding DNA: TGCAGCGTTACACAAGGATACAGCAATCAGCCCCAGCATTTT. This rearrangement joins TRBV29-1 to TRBJ1-5; unclear D gene. Germline values: CDR1 SQVTM, CDR2 ANQGSEA. The germline V and J ends were trimmed by 5 bases and 1 base, with 12 bases remaining between them. This CDR3 spans 14 amino acids.

The CDR3 DNA is TGTGCCAGCAGCTTGGGGTCAGGGGCCGACTATGGCTACACCTTC. Translating it yields CASSLGSGADYGYTF. The genes are TRBV5-4 and TRBJ1-2, with D perhaps matching TRBD1 (6 bases). CDR3 length: 15 amino acids. Trimming removed 0 bases from V and 3 bases from J, with 12 bases in between. Germline CDR1 is SGHNT and CDR2 is YYREEE (reference sequence).